This TCR beta chain is drawn from a study of long-term antiretroviral therapy in people with HIV. About the study: The earliest specimens came about a decade ahead of the 2015 immediate-ART recommendation.

Assay version v3.0 of immunoSEQ was used, and it was run at survey level. Using immunoSEQ multiplex PCR, the repertoire was profiled, and TCRdb retains in-frame clones only, with some absent. The data show tens of thousands of clones, 75% to 90% seen once. Study-wide findings and caveats: ART adherence was not documented, and neither viral resistance nor therapy changes had any data. The study found narrower CDR3 length ranges in HIV repertoires than in controls.

V dropped 4 bases and J dropped 3 bases, with 15 bases sitting between them. Per germline, CDR1 MNHEY and CDR2 SVGAGI. The CDR3 extends over 16 amino acids. A note on this clone: Its antigen is undetermined.

This clonotype originated in a man aged 50 to 59 with HIV. The sample here was unsorted PBMCs, taken 2.9 years after starting antiretroviral therapy. V usage is TRBV6-5 and J usage is TRBJ2-2, with D perhaps matching TRBD2 (5 bases). In DNA form, the CDR3 reads TGTGCCAGCAGTTCCGGCGGGTTGACATACACCGGGGAGCTGTTTTTT. Translation: CASSSGGLTYTGELFF.